Shown below are 13 T cell receptor beta chains from a single sample sequenced in a study of beta chain features in type 1 diabetes. General study results and limits: People with Type 1 diabetes carried modestly yet significantly shorter TCRB CDR3s in all four CD4+ subsets.

The antigens of these receptors remain unknown. Isolated RNA was reverse transcribed in full, so expressed TCRB transcripts were sequenced. Measured with immunoSEQ multiplex PCR; TCRdb has only the in-frame clones, and not every one. Of approximately 150,000 clones listed, about 12% were seen once; the top ten hold approximately 1.3%. Source material: central memory CD4+ T cells from blood. These receptors were collected from a man aged 18 to 29 with type 1 diabetes.

The V and J genes are TRBV7-2 and TRBJ2-1; D not resolved. This CDR3 comprises 12 residues. CDR1 and CDR2 from the germline V gene are SGHTA and FQGNSA. Deletions cut 8 bases from V and 8 bases from J, with 13 bases between. CDR3 in amino acids: CASQREVDEQFF. As DNA, the CDR3 is TGTGCCAGCCAGCGCGAGGTCGATGAGCAGTTCTTC. Full variable domain (outside the CDR3, taken from reference TRBV7-2 and TRBJ2-1): GAGVSQSPSNKVTEKGKDVELRCDPISGHTALYWYRQSLGQGLEFLIYFQGNSAPDKSGLPSDRFSAERTGGSVSTLTIQRTQQEDSAVYLCASQREVDEQFFGPGTRLTVL.

This chain joins TRBV6-5 and TRBJ2-3, with D unclear. The CDR3 spans 12 residues. The germline V and J ends were trimmed by 10 bases and 0 bases, with 8 bases remaining between them. The germline V gene encodes CDR1 MNHEY and CDR2 SVGAGI. The CDR3 is CAISQSTDTQYF. The CDR3 coding sequence is TGTGCCATCAGCCAAAGCACAGATACGCAGTATTTT.

V usage is TRBV15 and J usage is TRBJ1-5, with TRBD1 as a possible D gene (5 bases). Per germline, CDR1 LNHNV and CDR2 YYDKDF (reference sequence). This CDR3 contains 16 residues. Between the trimmed V and J ends, which lost 0 bases and 5 bases, there was a span of 14 bases. The DNA of the CDR3 is TGTGCCACCAGCAGAGATCCAGGGAAGGGCCATCAGCCCCAGCATTTT. Its translation: CATSRDPGKGHQPQHF.

A few counts support this clone. The gene calls are TRBV5-1 and TRBJ2-5; 16 bases agree with TRBD2. Germline V CDR1 and CDR2: SGHRS, YFSETQ. V shed 4 bases, J shed 4 bases, and the junction held 7 bases outside the gene matches. The CDR3 is 17 amino acids. The CDR3 loop is CASSPGTSGGAGETQYF. CDR3 in DNA: TGCGCCAGCAGCCCCGGGACTAGCGGGGGGGCCGGAGAGACCCAGTACTTC.

There are a few counts of this clone. The rearrangement links TRBV7-9 to TRBJ2-1; 7 nucleotides align to TRBD2. The V segment lost 1 base and the J segment 3 bases; nucleotides outside the gene matches: 6. The CDR3 runs to 16 residues. CDR1 is SEHNR and CDR2 is FQNEAQ in the germline V gene (reference sequence). This CDR3 reads CASSLVITGGYNEQFF. The DNA of the CDR3 is TGTGCCAGCAGCTTAGTCATCACGGGGGGCTACAATGAGCAGTTCTTC.

This clone has a handful of counts. V is TRBV5-1 and J is TRBJ2-3, with TRBD2 matching 7 bases. V was clipped by 1 base and J by 3 bases; unmatched bases: 14. Germline loops: CDR1 SGHRS, CDR2 YFSETQ. The CDR3 has 18 amino acids. The CDR3 protein is CASSLPAPTGGGTDTQYF. The DNA for the CDR3 is TGCGCCAGCAGCTTGCCGGCCCCGACGGGCGGGGGTACAGATACGCAGTATTTT. Supplemented by reference TRBV5-1 and TRBJ2-3, the full variable domain reads KAGVTQTPRYLIKTRGQQVTLSCSPISGHRSVSWYQQTPGQGLQFLFEYFSETQRNKGNFPGRFSGRQFSNSRSEMNVSTLELGDSALYLCASSLPAPTGGGTDTQYFGPGTRLTVL.

The rearrangement joins TRBV30 to TRBJ1-2; D not certain. The CDR3 spans 14 residues. CDR1 and CDR2 (germline): GTSNPN, SVGIG (reference sequence). Trimming pared 3 bases from V and 2 bases from J, leaving 13 bases between. CDR3 protein: CAWSDKQKNYGYTF. In DNA, the CDR3 is TGTGCCTGGAGCGACAAACAGAAAAACTATGGCTACACCTTC.

This clone has more than one count but fewer than ten. V is TRBV14 and J is TRBJ2-2, with 9 bases lining up with TRBD1. CDR3 size: 15 residues. The V gene's germline CDR1 is SGHDN and CDR2 FVKESK. With V trimmed by 4 bases and J by 5 bases, 5 bases remained unmatched. The CDR3: CASSPTGGQTGELFF. The DNA of the CDR3 is TGTGCCAGCAGCCCGACAGGGGGTCAGACCGGGGAGCTGTTTTTT.

CDR3 sequence: CASSHRDGNTEAFF. CDR3 DNA sequence: TGTGCCAGCAGCCATCGGGACGGGAACACTGAAGCTTTCTTT. The genes are TRBV4-2 and TRBJ1-1, with D tentatively TRBD1 (5 bases). The CDR3 consists of 14 residues. Trimming removed 3 bases from V and 1 base from J, with 9 bases in between. The germline V gene encodes CDR1 LGHNA and CDR2 YNFKEQ.

V and J are TRBV19 and TRBJ2-1, with a possible D match to TRBD2 (5 bases). The V gene lost 1 base and the J gene lost 0 bases, with 10 bases spanning the gap. CDR1 LNHDA and CDR2 SQIVND come from the germline V gene (reference sequence). The CDR3 consists of 16 residues. The CDR3 coding sequence is TGTGCCAGTAGTATAGCCCGGGGAGTCTCCTACAATGAGCAGTTCTTC. It specifies CASSIARGVSYNEQFF.

The chain joins TRBV5-4 to TRBJ2-5; 8 positions agree with TRBD1. CDR1 is SGHNT, CDR2 YYREEE, per germline (reference sequence). The CDR3 is 15 amino acids. With V trimmed by 1 base and J by 5 bases, 7 bases remained unmatched. The CDR3 here is CASSLPQGAGETQYF. CDR3 sequence (DNA): TGTGCCAGCAGCTTGCCCCAGGGGGCAGGGGAGACCCAGTACTTC.

The J gene is TRBJ1-2, the V gene TRBV7-9; no reliable D call. The length of the CDR3 is 15 residues. In germline, CDR1 is SEHNR, CDR2 FQNEAQ (reference sequence). V was cut by 0 bases and J by 2 bases, with 10 bases left in between. CDR3 DNA sequence: TGTGCCAGCAGCTTAGCCAGGCAGGAGAACTATGGCTACACCTTC. This translates into CASSLARQENYGYTF.

This clone was seen a few times. The rearrangement joins TRBV16 to TRBJ1-6; D gene ambiguous. The CDR3 length is 18 residues. Germline loops: CDR1 KGHSY, CDR2 FQNENV. V lost 3 bases to trimming and J lost 7 bases, with 22 bases between them. The CDR3 nucleotides read TGTGCCAGCAGCCAGTTGGAGGGCCCTCGATCATCAAATTCACCCCTCCACTTT. Translating it yields CASSQLEGPRSSNSPLHF.